These 29 T cell receptor beta chains were all obtained from the same sample, sequenced in a study of T cell clonality in common variable immunodeficiency. The assay was immunoSEQ multiplex PCR, and TCRdb's table has in-frame clones only and misses some. Observed in the sample are tens of thousands of clones, none of them singletons. Input material: peripheral blood mononuclear cells. The receptors here all came from a person aged 18-69 years in good health.

This clone was observed many times. The read gets to within 3 residues of the CDR3 end, and the germline J gene fills in the rest. This chain connects TRBV11-2 to TRBJ2-7, with 11 bases fitting TRBD2. Germline V lookup: CDR1 SGHAT, CDR2 FQNNGV. This CDR3 has 15 residues. J lost 2 bases, V lost 4 bases, and 4 bases had no gene match. CDR3: CASSSPSGGTYEQYF. CDR3 DNA, as far as it was read: TGTGCCAGCAGCTCCCCTAGCGGGGGGACCTACGAG.

CDR3 DNA (partial): TGTGCCAGTAGTATATCTGCAGGCTCTGGAAACACC. It is translated as CASSISAGSGNT. The CDR3 reads in full as CASSISAGSGNTIYF. This rearrangement joins TRBV19 to TRBJ1-3; D ambiguous. Sequencing ends 3 residues short of the CDR3 end; the germline J gene provides the rest. This CDR3 is built from 15 residues. Trimming removed 2 bases at V and 0 bases at J, with 8 bases between. Germline V CDR1 and CDR2: LNHDA, SQIVND (reference sequence). The variable domain in full, with the rest retrieved from reference TRBV19 and TRBJ1-3, is DGGITQSPKYLFRKEGQNVTLSCEQNLNHDAMYWYRQDPGQGLRLIYYSQIVNDFQKGDIAEGYSVSREKKESFPLTVTSAQKNPTAFYLCASSISAGSGNTIYFGEGSWLTVV.

This clone came up a few times. Mismatch with germline at one junction end may stem from a read error. The read terminates 3 residues ahead of where the CDR3 ends, so the germline J gene completes it. This chain connects TRBV18 to TRBJ2-2, with TRBD2 as a possible D gene (6 bases). Germline CDR1 and CDR2: KGHSH and LQKENI. The CDR3 runs 12 residues. Partial CDR3 DNA: TGTACCAGCTCACTCAGCGCCGGGGGG. It yields the protein CTSSLSAGG. The CDR3, in full, reads CTSSLSAGGLFF.

This clone was counted at least ten times. The read halts 3 residues ahead of the CDR3 end, with the missing end drawn from the germline J gene. The V call is TRBV5-1, the J call TRBJ1-1, with D unclear. This CDR3 spans 12 amino acids. Germline lookup yields CDR1 SGHRS and CDR2 YFSETQ. The sequenced part of the CDR3 DNA is TGCGCCAGCAGCTTGGAAAGTGCCGGA. Protein sequence: CASSLESAG. The whole CDR3 sequence is CASSLESAGAFF.

This clone was found many times. The sequenced fragment ends 3 residues before the CDR3 boundary, so the rest is inferred from the germline J gene. The chain recombines TRBV9 with TRBJ1-1; D possibly corresponds to TRBD1 (6 bases). The germline V and J ends were trimmed by 1 base and 6 bases, with 10 bases remaining between them. The CDR3 sequence is 13 residues long. Germline CDR1 is SGDLS and CDR2 is YYNGEE. Here the CDR3 reads CASSVSGVAEAFF. The CDR3 bases that were read are TGTGCCAGCAGCGTATCAGGGGTAGCTGAA.

Ten or more counts support this clone. The read stops 3 residues short of the end of the CDR3; the missing end is completed from the germline J gene. The V and J genes are TRBV28 and TRBJ2-7; possibly TRBD1 for D (5 bases). The V gene's germline CDR1 is MDHEN and CDR2 SYDVKM. This CDR3 region has 16 residues. Trimming cost V 2 bases and J 4 bases, with 18 bases left between them. The CDR3 protein is CASSLTISIGAYEQYF. The CDR3 bases that were read are TGTGCCAGCAGTTTAACGATCAGCATAGGGGCATACGAG.

The sample holds many counts of this clone. The read terminates 3 residues before the CDR3 end, so the remaining end is supplied by the germline J gene. The genes are TRBV29-1 and TRBJ2-2; 14 bases are shared with TRBD2. Germline V gene lookup returns CDR1 SQVTM and CDR2 ANQGSEA. The CDR3 loop spans 15 amino acids. Unmatched junction bases numbered 1, after V lost 3 bases and J lost 4 bases. The sequenced part of the CDR3 DNA is TGCAGCGTTGAGGGACTAGCGGGAGTCACCGGGGAG. It codes for CSVEGLAGVTGE. The CDR3 as a whole reads CSVEGLAGVTGELFF.

Many counts were recorded for this clone. This chain's CDR3 is CSAVEKGENTEAFF. The sequenced CDR3 bases are TGCAGTGCTGTCGAGAAGGGGGAGAACACTGAA. V usage is TRBV20-1 and J usage is TRBJ1-1; possibly TRBD1 for D (6 bases). Read data end 3 residues before the CDR3 end; the end is taken from the germline J gene. The CDR3 covers 14 residues. Germline CDR1 reads DFQATT; CDR2 reads SNEGSKA (reference sequence). V lost 5 bases to trimming and J lost 1 base, with 14 bases between them.

In this sample, this clone turned up many times. The read stops 3 residues short of the end of the CDR3; the missing end is completed from the germline J gene. J is TRBJ1-1 and V is TRBV19, with 7 bases fitting TRBD1. The CDR3 contains 17 residues. J gave up 6 bases and V 1 base, and 14 bases lay outside the gene matches. Germline assignment: CDR1 LNHDA and CDR2 SQIVND (reference sequence). The CDR3 is CASSIVLAPTGWAEAFF. Partial CDR3 DNA: TGTGCCAGTAGTATAGTTTTGGCTCCGACAGGGTGGGCTGAA.

This clone was found many times. The read comes to an end 3 residues before the CDR3 does, leaving the germline J gene to fill in the end. The chain couples TRBV7-2 to TRBJ1-5, with D possibly matching TRBD1 (6 bases). The CDR3 extends over 15 amino acids. Trimming removed 4 bases at V and 0 bases at J, with 10 bases between. CDR1 SGHTA and CDR2 FQGNSA come from the germline V gene. The chain's CDR3 is CASSWKQGSNQPQHF. The sequenced CDR3 bases are TGTGCCAGCAGCTGGAAACAGGGTAGCAATCAGCCC.

This clone was recorded many times. The CDR3 end falls 3 residues outside the read, so it is completed with the germline J gene. The chain recombines TRBV2 with TRBJ1-1; D not certain. Looked up from germline, CDR1 is SNHLY and CDR2 is FYNNEI. The CDR3 consists of 11 residues. V shed 5 bases and J shed 6 bases, with 7 bases lying between them. Partial CDR3 DNA: TGTGCCAGCAGTTTCGGTCCTGAA. Translating it yields CASSFGPE. The complete CDR3 reads CASSFGPEAFF.

This clone was seen at least ten times. The read halts 3 residues ahead of the CDR3 end, with the missing end drawn from the germline J gene. V is TRBV30 and J is TRBJ2-7; TRBD2 aligns across 11 bases. Germline trimming cut 2 bases from V and 3 bases from J; bases unmatched to any gene: 6. The CDR3 spans 15 residues. Per germline, CDR1 GTSNPN and CDR2 SVGIG (reference sequence). CDR3 amino acids: CAWSKTSGSLYEQYF. The CDR3 bases that were read are TGTGCCTGGAGTAAAACTAGCGGGAGCCTCTACGAG.

With regard to this clone: The read stops 3 residues short of the end of the CDR3; the missing end is completed from the germline J gene. The chain couples TRBV25-1 to TRBJ2-7; a weak D match, TRBD1 (6 bases). The CDR3 length is 15 residues. Germline CDR1 is MGHDK and CDR2 is SYGVNS. The V end was cut by 4 bases, the J end by 3 bases, with 16 bases between. The covered CDR3 bases are TGTGCCAGCAGTGGCCCGGGACATCAAATCTACGAG. Translating it yields CASSGPGHQIYE. From start to end, the CDR3 is CASSGPGHQIYEQYF.

This clone was detected ten times or more. The CDR3 goes on 3 residues after the read ends, and that part is filled in from the germline J gene. V gene TRBV28 combines with J gene TRBJ2-5, with 8 bases matching TRBD2. This CDR3 comprises 14 residues. Germline trimming cut 7 bases from V and 3 bases from J; bases unmatched to any gene: 7. Per the germline V gene, CDR1 is MDHEN and CDR2 is SYDVKM. The part of the CDR3 DNA that was read is TGTGCCAGCAACCCGGGGGGGGACGAAGAGACC. Protein sequence: CASNPGGDEET. The entire CDR3 reads CASNPGGDEETQYF. Complete variable domain (other parts from reference TRBV28 and TRBJ2-5): DVKVTQSSRYLVKRTGEKVFLECVQDMDHENMFWYRQDPGLGLRLIYFSYDVKMKEKGDIPEGYSVSREKKERFSLILESASTNQTSMYLCASNPGGDEETQYFGPGTRLLVL.

This clone was found many times. CDR3 sequence: CASSRWEGRTRETQYF. The sequenced part of the CDR3 DNA is TGTGCCAGTAGTAGATGGGAGGGCAGGACAAGAGAGACC. The chain uses TRBV19 and TRBJ2-5, with 7 bases identical to TRBD2. Read coverage stops 3 residues before the CDR3 terminus; the germline J gene supplies the remainder. The CDR3 runs 16 residues. Germline V lookup: CDR1 LNHDA, CDR2 SQIVND (reference sequence). V dropped 4 bases and J dropped 4; count of bases not matched to a gene: 12. The whole variable domain, remainder taken from reference TRBV19 and TRBJ2-5, is DGGITQSPKYLFRKEGQNVTLSCEQNLNHDAMYWYRQDPGQGLRLIYYSQIVNDFQKGDIAEGYSVSREKKESFPLTVTSAQKNPTAFYLCASSRWEGRTRETQYFGPGTRLLVL.

This clone was counted at least ten times. The observed sequence ends 3 residues before the CDR3 terminus, with the missing tail filled in from the germline J gene. The rearrangement joins TRBV15 to TRBJ1-2, with D unclear. Trimming took off 1 base at V and 5 bases at J, with 11 bases between the two ends. Per the germline V gene, CDR1 is LNHNV and CDR2 is YYDKDF (reference sequence). The CDR3 has 14 amino acids. CDR3 residues: CATSRARSLYGYTF. The sequenced part of the CDR3 DNA is TGTGCCACCAGCAGAGCCCGTTCCCTTTATGGC.

This clone was recorded at least ten times. Read sequence stops 3 residues before the CDR3 end, and the germline J gene provides the missing end. The rearrangement links TRBV7-2 to TRBJ2-6, with D possibly being TRBD2 (5 bases). CDR3 length equals 15 residues. Germline V gene lookup returns CDR1 SGHTA and CDR2 FQGNSA. V was clipped by 6 bases and J by 2 bases, with 11 bases between them. The DNA read from the CDR3 is TGTGCCAGCAGTACCGCGGGCGCTGGGGCCAACGTC. This translates into CASSTAGAGANV. The full CDR3 reads CASSTAGAGANVLTF.

Many counts were recorded for this clone. The sequence runs out 3 residues before the end of the CDR3; the remainder is reconstructed from the germline J gene. The chain carries TRBV7-9 and TRBJ1-1; D unclear. The length of the CDR3 is 12 residues. The germline V gene has CDR1 SEHNR and CDR2 FQNEAQ (reference sequence). The CDR3 DNA, read in part, is TGTGCCAGCAGCTTAGGAGGGCGCCAA. This gives the protein CASSLGGRQ. The entire CDR3 reads CASSLGGRQAFF.

This clone was seen repeatedly, ten times or more. The CDR3 end is not reached by the read, which stops 3 residues before it; the germline J gene fills it in. The chain combines TRBV7-8 with TRBJ1-2, with D maybe TRBD1 (6 bases). V gave up 7 bases and J gave up 3 bases, with 12 bases separating them. The V gene's germline CDR1 is SGHVS and CDR2 FQNEAQ. CDR3 size: 13 residues. CDR3 DNA (partial): TGTGCCAGCACCGATAGGACAGACTATGGC. Residues: CASTDRTDYG. In full, the CDR3 reads CASTDRTDYGYTF.

This clone was counted ten times or more. The read ends 3 residues early relative to the CDR3; the germline J gene fills the gap. The genes are TRBV19 and TRBJ1-5; possibly TRBD1 for D (5 bases). Looked up from germline, CDR1 is LNHDA and CDR2 is SQIVND (reference sequence). The CDR3 runs 13 residues. Trimming removed 7 bases at V and 4 bases at J, with 11 bases between. The covered CDR3 bases are TGTGCCAGTACCGTCCAGGGTAATCAGCCC. The encoded protein is CASTVQGNQP. The CDR3 reads in full as CASTVQGNQPQHF.

This clone has ten or more counts. The CDR3 is CASSRGRVNTGELFF. The CDR3 DNA, read in part, is TGTGCCAGCAGCAGGGGGAGAGTGAACACCGGGGAG. The chain combines TRBV11-2 with TRBJ2-2; possibly TRBD1 for D (6 bases). The CDR3 end lies 3 residues beyond the end of the read and is filled in from the germline J gene. The CDR3 extends over 15 amino acids. Trimming removed 5 bases at V and 1 base at J, with 11 bases between. Germline values: CDR1 SGHAT, CDR2 FQNNGV. The variable domain in full, completed from reference TRBV11-2 and TRBJ2-2, reads EAGVAQSPRYKIIEKRQSVAFWCNPISGHATLYWYQQILGQGPKLLIQFQNNGVVDDSQLPKDRFSAERLKGVDSTLKIQPAKLEDSAVYLCASSRGRVNTGELFFGEGSRLTVL.

This clone was seen repeatedly, ten times or more. The read stops 3 residues short of the end of the CDR3; the missing end is completed from the germline J gene. The gene calls are TRBV20-1 and TRBJ2-5, with 12 bases matching TRBD2. The germline V gene has CDR1 DFQATT and CDR2 SNEGSKA (reference sequence). V was pared by 7 bases and J by 5 bases, with 11 bases of the junction left unmatched. This CDR3 is 15 amino acids long. The CDR3 here is CSGASGGEARETQYF. CDR3 DNA, as far as it was read: TGCAGTGGGGCTAGCGGGGGGGAAGCTCGGGAGACC.

This clone was observed at least ten times. The CDR3 extends 3 residues past the end of the read, so its final part is completed from the germline J gene. V and J are TRBV9 and TRBJ1-1; 7 bases line up with TRBD1. This CDR3 spans 16 amino acids. V lost 4 bases and J lost 1; bases outside the gene matches: 10. In germline, CDR1 is SGDLS, CDR2 YYNGEE. CDR3 loop: CASSIGQAFSNTEAFF. The sequenced part of the CDR3 DNA is TGTGCCAGCAGCATCGGACAGGCCTTTTCGAACACTGAA.

This clone was counted ten times or more. Coverage ceases 3 residues before the CDR3 finishes, and the germline J gene fills in the end. The chain carries TRBV20-1 and TRBJ1-1; 8 bases line up with TRBD1. CDR3 length: 15 residues. Unmatched junction bases numbered 6, after V lost 2 bases and J lost 1 base. Germline V lookup: CDR1 DFQATT, CDR2 SNEGSKA (reference sequence). The CDR3 loop reads CSARQAGTGNTEAFF. CDR3 DNA, as far as it was read: TGCAGTGCTAGACAAGCCGGGACAGGGAACACTGAA.

This clone was observed many times. Coverage ceases 3 residues before the CDR3 finishes, and the germline J gene fills in the end. The gene calls are TRBV28 and TRBJ1-1; a weak D match, TRBD1 (6 bases). CDR1 is MDHEN, CDR2 SYDVKM, per germline. The V and J ends lost 6 bases and 2 bases respectively, with 13 bases between them. The CDR3 spans 14 residues. The sequenced CDR3 bases are TGTGCCAGCAGAATTGACAGGCTTAACACTGAA. Translating gives CASRIDRLNTE. The full CDR3 is CASRIDRLNTEAFF.

This clone was recorded at least ten times. The read ends 3 residues before the CDR3 terminus; that terminus is restored from the germline J gene. The rearrangement uses TRBV6-2 or TRBV6-3 and TRBJ2-7; 8 nucleotides line up with TRBD1. Germline-derived CDR1 and CDR2 are MNHEY and SVGEGT. This CDR3 contains 15 residues. V gave up 4 bases and J gave up 3 bases; unmatched junction bases: 8. The CDR3 bases that were read are TGTGCCAGCAGTTTCGCAACAGGGGGAGGCTACGAG. This gives the protein CASSFATGGGYE. The full-length CDR3 reads as CASSFATGGGYEQYF.

This clone appeared many times. Coverage ceases 3 residues before the CDR3 finishes, and the germline J gene fills in the end. The V call is TRBV5-1, the J call TRBJ2-3; D unclear. The CDR3 totals 13 residues. From germline, CDR1 is SGHRS and CDR2 YFSETQ. V shed 1 base and J shed 1 base, with 4 bases lying between them. The sequenced part of the CDR3 DNA is TGCGCCAGCAGCTTGCAGGGCACAGATACG. Residues: CASSLQGTDT. The full-length CDR3 reads as CASSLQGTDTQYF.

Ten or more counts support this clone. The CDR3 goes on 3 residues after the read ends, and that part is filled in from the germline J gene. V gene TRBV13 combines with J gene TRBJ2-1; D call uncertain. V shed 2 bases and J shed 7 bases, with 18 bases lying between them. The CDR3 consists of 16 residues. Germline-derived CDR1 and CDR2 are PRHDT and FYEKMQ (reference sequence). The CDR3: CASSLLPTTKGNEQFF. The sequenced part of the CDR3 DNA is TGTGCCAGCAGCTTACTCCCCACCACTAAAGGTAATGAG.

At least ten counts were recorded for this clone. The observed sequence ends 3 residues before the CDR3 terminus, with the missing tail filled in from the germline J gene. The chain employs TRBV20-1 and TRBJ2-7, with 8 bases matching TRBD1. This CDR3 region has 13 residues. V shed 6 bases and J 0 bases; nucleotides not matched to a gene: 4. Germline V gene sequence: CDR1 DFQATT, CDR2 SNEGSKA (reference sequence). Incomplete CDR3 DNA: TGCAGTGCCAGACAGGGGCACTCCTACGAG. It yields the protein CSARQGHSYE. The whole CDR3 reads CSARQGHSYEQYF.